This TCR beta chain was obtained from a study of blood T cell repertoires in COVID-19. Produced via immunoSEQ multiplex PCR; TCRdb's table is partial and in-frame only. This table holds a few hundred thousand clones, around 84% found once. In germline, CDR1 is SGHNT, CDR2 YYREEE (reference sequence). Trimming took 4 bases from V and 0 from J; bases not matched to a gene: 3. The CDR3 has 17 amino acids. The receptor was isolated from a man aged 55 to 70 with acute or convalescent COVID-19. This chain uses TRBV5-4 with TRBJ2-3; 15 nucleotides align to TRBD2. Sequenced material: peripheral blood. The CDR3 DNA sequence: TGTGCCAGCAGCCTGGGACTAGCGGGAGGTAGCACAGATACGCAGTATTTT. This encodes CASSLGLAGGSTDTQYF.